Detailed here is one T cell receptor beta chain. Germline CDR1 is MNHEY and CDR2 is SVGAGI. With 5 bases removed from V and 7 bases from J, the gap between germline ends came to 17 bases. The length of the CDR3 is 14 residues. This sample stems from a study of blood T cell repertoires in COVID-19. Sequencing was performed with immunoSEQ multiplex PCR; in TCRdb, only in-frame clones are kept and a portion is missing. The table records around 250,000 clones, 84% of them present only once. The V call is TRBV6-5, the J call TRBJ1-1; D gene unclear. This receptor was identified in a woman between 40 and 55 years old who had recovered from COVID-19. Sequencing input: peripheral blood. This CDR3 is CASSPRGVIDEAFF. The CDR3 region has the DNA TGTGCCAGCAGTCCACGGGGAGTAATCGATGAAGCTTTCTTT.